The present TCR beta chain was sequenced within a study of shared clonotypes between healthy human individuals (dated by TCRdb to 2018 to 2020). For the study in its entirety: A few men and two women, aged 18 to 49 years, made up the cohort. For each donor, three plates each were used for CD4 naive and CD4 memory, two plates were used for CD8 naive, and one plate was used for CD8 memory. Blood TCR repertoires of roughly five healthy adults were deeply sequenced to estimate repertoire size and the extent of clonotype sharing between individuals. To increase sequencing depth and limit assay-specific biases, TCR repertoire library preparation and sequencing were carried out by different laboratories using diverse techniques. Between about 0.8 and 8.9 billion PBMCs per donor were obtained by leukapheresis.

Donors were healthy HIV-negative adults with no recently reported acute infections or vaccinations. Every donor was a Caucasian adult living in Nashville, Tennessee, USA. CD4+ T cells were enriched by magnetic negative selection; naive cells were then positively selected on CD45RA, and the negative fraction formed the memory subset. After blood collection by leukapheresis, PBMCs were isolated using Ficoll-Histopaque density gradient centrifugation and then cryopreserved in the vapor phase of liquid nitrogen. Analytical flow cytometry was used to check the purity and quantity of every magnetically sorted T cell population. Each sorted fraction had its genomic DNA isolated and then quantified by UV absorbance on a Nanodrop 2000c. To note about this clone: Its antigen is currently not known. No base quality values were provided; no much bigger clone lies one nucleotide off.

Via the germline V gene, CDR1 is SGHRS and CDR2 YFSETQ. V is shortened by 0 bases, J by 2 bases, and the region joining them spans 11 bases. The CDR3, from cysteine to phenylalanine, totals 15 residues. The kept DNA is CDR3 alone, 45 bases in frame from the first base. What the authors observed across the whole study: Based on pairwise subsampling, the degree of clonotype sharing among donors was expected to be affected by sequencing depth. Higher generation probabilities were observed for clonotypes shared by all four sorted-subset donors than for non-shared clonotypes. Rarefaction of sorted-subset datasets indicated incomplete sequencing despite the large sequencing depth. The small number of donors limited the genetic and exposure-history diversity represented. Approximately 4.8% of naive CD4, 3% to 3.5% of naive CD8, roughly 2.5% of memory CD4, and more than 0.35% of memory CD8 clonotypes were shared across several donors. Sampling was limited to blood, and TCR repertoires in tissue likely differ from TCR repertoires in blood. Larger estimated clonotype richness was generally found for naive subsets than for memory subsets.

Using the deep immunoSEQ assay, multiplex PCR amplified TCR CDR3 regions from genomic DNA. Genomic DNA extracted from each cell subset was distributed evenly over all wells of several immunoSEQ 96-well plates, and each plate served as one replicate. For sorted subsets, each replicate PCR was loaded with about 200 ng genomic DNA, equivalent to about 30,000 T cell genomes. Purified libraries were quantified with a Qubit 3.0 fluorometer, sized on a Bioanalyzer 2100, and re-quantified with the KAPA Library Quantification kit. Every immunoSEQ 96-well plate was sequenced on a dedicated single-read 150-cycle Illumina NextSeq 550 flow cell. From the authors' description of their analysis: Because only junctional sequences without quality scores were contained in the immunoSEQ output, filtering matching that applied to full-length reads could not be performed. To assign V/J genes and CDR3, sequences were annotated using PyIR, a Python wrapper for IgBLAST v1.9, with IMGT germline references. Any read was removed if the V/J assignment was weak (E-value above 1e-6), the CDR3 was missing, or the read contained stop codons, out-of-frame junctions, or ambiguous translated residues. V3J clonotypes were defined as sequences sharing an identical inferred V gene, J gene, and CDR3 amino acid sequence. Percentage overlap between repertoires was calculated by dividing the number of shared unique clonotypes by the size of the smaller repertoire. RTK rarefaction, the Chao1 estimator, and Recon v2.1 estimates of unobserved clonotypes were used to assess repertoire richness. OLGA was used to compute generation probabilities for all TCRbeta clonotypes that the gDNA method yielded from a handful of donors. Drawn from immuneACCESS, this table holds only the in-frame rearrangements with V and J called that TCRdb kept. Clones are partly lost; checked studies trace under half to an unresolved V gene and leave the rest unexplained. Clonal size and the V and J genes are those of that table, whereas D and trimming came from the DNA. For this sample the table gives roughly 640,000 clones, of which about 74% were detected only once. The ten most abundant clones make up over 1.5% of the sample.

Sequences were obtained from memory CD4+ T cells sorted from blood. The cell subset or site label for this specimen denotes: CD45RA-negative fraction. This clonotype was sampled from a woman between 25 and 40 years old in good health. The chain was built from TRBV5-1 and TRBJ2-5; possibly the D gene is TRBD2, per 5 matching bases. CDR3 protein: CASSLEAREQETQYF. In nucleotide form, the sequence is TGCGCCAGCAGCTTGGAAGCTAGGGAGCAAGAGACCCAGTACTTC.